This paragraph covers one T cell receptor (beta chain) sequence. Its target is unknown. The record originates from a study of PD-1 blockade in classical Hodgkin lymphoma. Overall study findings and caveats: Complete responders had baseline diversity similar to newly diagnosed patients. Among the patients, those starting nivolumab under 1 year after ASCT were excluded.

The V gene's germline CDR1 is SGHVS and CDR2 FQNEAQ. V was clipped by 1 base and J by 9 bases; unmatched bases: 7. This CDR3 is 15 amino acids long. Time point: cycle 4 day 1 (C4D1), after less than 7 weeks of nivolumab. Every patient was affected by relapse after autologous stem cell transplantation, while exposure to brentuximab vedotin was not uniform. Best response was recorded as complete response, partial response or progressive disease. Repertoires were generated with immunoSEQ multiplex PCR, while TCRdb's copy carries only in-frame clones and drops some. Altogether roughly 20,000 clones are present, 70% to 85% being singletons, with the ten largest covering 19%.

The receptor was derived from a human donor with classical Hodgkin lymphoma. The chain links TRBV7-8 to TRBJ2-1, with 9 bases aligning to TRBD2. This specimen consisted of peripheral blood mononuclear cells (PBMCs), obtained before the fourth cycle of nivolumab. This CDR3 is CASSLGREGLGEQFF. The CDR3 DNA reads as TGTGCCAGCAGCTTAGGGCGGGAGGGCCTGGGTGAGCAGTTCTTC. Combining the CDR3 with reference TRBV7-8 and TRBJ2-1 gives the whole variable domain GAGVSQSPRYKVAKRGQDVALRCDPISGHVSLFWYQQALGQGPEFLTYFQNEAQLDKSGLPSDRFFAERPEGSVSTLKIQRTQQEDSAVYLCASSLGREGLGEQFFGPGTRLTVL.